Shown below are 15 T cell receptor beta chains from a single sample sequenced in a study of blood T cell repertoires in COVID-19. TCRdb keeps only in-frame clones here, not all; method: immunoSEQ multiplex PCR. Of 90,000 to 120,000 clones detected, about 88% appear once; the ten largest clones hold over 2%. The source material was peripheral blood. The receptors stem from a human donor in a cohort sampled during active COVID-19.

This chain links TRBV6-5 with TRBJ2-1, with 7 bases matching TRBD2. CDR1 MNHEY and CDR2 SVGAGI come from the germline V gene. The CDR3 runs to 15 residues. Losses at the gene ends were 0 bases for V and 5 bases for J; bases not matched to a gene: 4. CDR3 nucleotides: TGTGCCAGCAGTTACTCGGGCGGGGGTAACAATGAGCAGTTCTTC. Protein sequence: CASSYSGGGNNEQFF.

The J gene is TRBJ1-5, the V gene TRBV5-5; tentatively, D is TRBD1 (6 bases). Germline V gene lookup returns CDR1 SGHKS and CDR2 YYEKEE (reference sequence). The CDR3 extends over 15 amino acids. Deletions cut 6 bases from V and 0 bases from J, with 13 bases between. For the CDR3, the DNA is TGTGCCAGCATGGGGGACACTCATAGCAATCAGCCCCAGCATTTT. Its protein is CASMGDTHSNQPQHF. Full variable domain (remainder filled in from reference TRBV5-5 and TRBJ1-5): DAGVTQSPTHLIKTRGQQVTLRCSPISGHKSVSWYQQVLGQGPQFIFQYYEKEERGRGNFPDRFSARQFPNYSSELNVNALLLGDSALYLCASMGDTHSNQPQHFGDGTRLSIL.

This chain uses TRBV29-1 with TRBJ2-5, with D maybe TRBD1 (5 bases). Per the germline V gene, CDR1 is SQVTM and CDR2 is ANQGSEA. This CDR3 contains 12 residues. V lost 6 bases and J 5 bases, leaving 13 bases between the germline ends. CDR3 in amino acids: CSVDKGLETQYF. CDR3 nucleotide sequence: TGCAGCGTGGACAAGGGCTTGGAGACCCAGTACTTC.

The chain couples TRBV2 to TRBJ2-7; D is unclear. Germline values: CDR1 SNHLY, CDR2 FYNNEI. V lost 9 bases and J lost 0, with 18 bases in between. The CDR3 contains 15 residues. CDR3 DNA sequence: TGTGCCAGTTTCTCTGGCGTCACAGTCTCCTACGAGCAGTACTTC. Translation gives CASFSGVTVSYEQYF.

The chain is built from TRBV11-3 and TRBJ2-2; TRBD1 matches 10 bases. This CDR3 has 16 residues. Germline V lookup: CDR1 SGHNT, CDR2 YENEEA. Trimming took 5 bases from V and 4 from J; bases not matched to a gene: 7. Written as DNA, the CDR3 is TGTGCCAGCAGCCGGGGCAGGACAGGGGGCACCGGGGAGCTGTTTTTT. Residues: CASSRGRTGGTGELFF.

The V gene is TRBV7-3, the J gene TRBJ1-6, with D possibly being TRBD1 (5 bases). This CDR3 comprises 14 residues. V was pared by 8 bases and J by 7 bases, with 15 bases between. Germline values: CDR1 SGHTA, CDR2 FQGTGA. CDR3 residues: CASSVGQGNSPLHF. CDR3 nucleotides: TGTGCCAGCTCGGTTGGGCAGGGAAATTCACCCCTCCACTTT.

This clone came up once. The V call is TRBV28, the J call TRBJ1-1; no reliable D call. With 5 bases removed from V and 3 bases from J, the gap between germline ends came to 10 bases. The CDR3 loop spans 13 amino acids. The germline CDR1 and CDR2 sequences are MDHEN and SYDVKM. The CDR3 is CASSILRDTEAFF. In DNA form, the CDR3 reads TGTGCCAGCAGTATTCTACGGGACACTGAAGCTTTCTTT.

This chain connects TRBV19 to TRBJ2-5, with D possibly TRBD2 on 7 matching bases. Trimming took 5 bases from V and 3 from J, leaving 13 bases between them. The CDR3 covers 14 residues. Per germline, CDR1 LNHDA and CDR2 SQIVND (reference sequence). The CDR3 nucleotides read TGTGCCAGTAGTCGAGGGGGAGGGAAAGAGACCCAGTACTTC. Translating gives CASSRGGGKETQYF.

This chain connects TRBV9 to TRBJ2-7; possible D gene TRBD2, 6 bases. CDR3 length: 15 amino acids. Between the trimmed V and J ends, which lost 0 bases and 4 bases, there was a span of 14 bases. The V gene's germline CDR1 is SGDLS and CDR2 YYNGEE. CDR3 coding DNA: TGTGCCAGCAGCGTAGGGAGCAGGGAGGTTTACGAGCAGTACTTC. Translation: CASSVGSREVYEQYF.

This chain connects TRBV15 to TRBJ2-5; 9 bases map to TRBD1. Per the germline V gene, CDR1 is LNHNV and CDR2 is YYDKDF (reference sequence). The length of the CDR3 is 15 residues. The trim removed 3 bases at V and 5 bases at J, leaving 7 bases unmatched. CDR3 in DNA: TGTGCCACCAGCAGTCTCCCGGGACAGGGCGAGACCCAGTACTTC. This translates into CATSSLPGQGETQYF.

This clone showed up just once. The V call is TRBV11-2, the J call TRBJ2-1; TRBD2 is a possible D gene (6 bases). The CDR3 has 12 amino acids. Trimming shortened V by 4 bases and J by 8 bases, and 9 bases separated the two germline ends. Germline V gene sequence: CDR1 SGHAT, CDR2 FQNNGV. CDR3 residues: CASSSTRHEQFF. The CDR3 bases are TGTGCCAGCAGCTCGACTAGGCATGAGCAGTTCTTC.

DNA for the CDR3: TGTGCCAGCAGCTTGGTTGCGGGTAGCTCCTACGAGCAGTACTTC. It codes for CASSLVAGSSYEQYF. V usage is TRBV5-6 and J usage is TRBJ2-7, with D perhaps matching TRBD2 (5 bases). Deletions cut 0 bases from V and 0 bases from J, with 10 bases between. The CDR3 runs to 15 residues. The germline V gene has CDR1 SGHDT and CDR2 YYEEEE.

This clone was detected only once. This rearrangement joins TRBV29-1 to TRBJ2-7; possible D gene TRBD1, 5 bases. Germline CDR1 is SQVTM and CDR2 is ANQGSEA. The CDR3 contains 14 residues. Trimming cost V 3 bases and J 2 bases, with 14 bases left between them. The chain's CDR3 is CSVERQGSTYEQYF. CDR3 DNA sequence: TGCAGCGTTGAGAGGCAGGGCTCAACCTACGAGCAGTACTTC.

CDR3 DNA sequence: TGTGCCAGCAGGCCCCTAGCGGGAGAGGGCAAAAACATTCAGTACTTC. The encoded protein is CASRPLAGEGKNIQYF. The V gene is TRBV27, the J gene TRBJ2-4, with 10 bases fitting TRBD2. The CDR3 is 16 amino acids. With V trimmed by 6 bases and J by 3 bases, 8 bases remained unmatched. From germline, CDR1 is MNHEY and CDR2 SMNVEV (reference sequence).

V is TRBV5-5 and J is TRBJ1-1, with unresolved D. Per germline, CDR1 SGHKS and CDR2 YYEKEE (reference sequence). This CDR3 has 13 amino acids. Trimming took 0 bases from V and 0 from J, leaving 3 bases between them. CDR3: CASSLDMNTEAFF. CDR3 sequence (DNA): TGTGCCAGCAGCTTGGACATGAACACTGAAGCTTTCTTT.